This T cell receptor (beta chain) was obtained from a study of OX40 agonist ivuxolimab in advanced cancers. Study-level information: Patients assigned to dose escalation were diagnosed with hepatocellular carcinoma, melanoma, renal cell or head and neck cancer. Findings and caveats of the study: The average count of expanded clones was higher among CD8+ T cells than among CD4+.

The table came from immunoSEQ multiplex PCR; TCRdb's copy has only in-frame clones and leaves some out. The sample records 95,000 to 100,000 clones, around 94% being singletons. About this clone itself: What it binds is unknown.

The V and J ends lost 4 bases and 2 bases respectively, with 9 bases between them. CDR1 and CDR2 from the germline V gene are MNHNS and SASEGT. CDR3 length equals 14 residues. This receptor was obtained from an adult with an advanced solid tumor such as melanoma, head and neck, liver or kidney cancer. This sample comprised CD4+ or CD8+ T cells sorted from blood, obtained in a trial of the OX40 agonist ivuxolimab. The chain links TRBV6-1 to TRBJ1-3; D ambiguous. For the CDR3, the DNA is TGTGCCAGCAGTGGGGTCTACACTGGAAACACCATATATTTT. Protein sequence: CASSGVYTGNTIYF.